A single sample gave rise to the 30 T cell receptor beta chains below, sequenced in a study of blood T cell repertoires in COVID-19. TCRdb's copy holds only in-frame clones and misses some; the assay was immunoSEQ multiplex PCR. The data contain 150,000 to 200,000 clones, 79% of them singletons. Source material: peripheral blood. The receptor source for this set is a man in his sixties with active or convalescent COVID-19.

This chain uses TRBV5-1 with TRBJ1-2; D gene uncertain. The V gene's germline CDR1 is SGHRS and CDR2 YFSETQ. The CDR3 spans 13 residues. The V and J ends lost 4 bases and 8 bases respectively, with 15 bases between them. The CDR3, as DNA: TGCGCCAGCAGCCCGGAGAGTTTTAGAGGCTACACCTTC. This encodes CASSPESFRGYTF.

This clone was found a few times. As DNA, the CDR3 is TGTGCCAGCAGTTTGGGACTAGCGGGCACAGATACGCAGTATTTT. As protein: CASSLGLAGTDTQYF. The chain uses TRBV28 and TRBJ2-3; 11 nucleotides line up with TRBD2. Trimming cost V 3 bases and J 1 base; bases outside gene matches: 0. Germline values: CDR1 MDHEN, CDR2 SYDVKM. This CDR3 is 15 amino acids long.

Only one count was recorded for this clone. The chain links TRBV24-1 to TRBJ2-1; 11 bases line up with TRBD2. CDR1 and CDR2 from the germline V gene are KGHDR and SFDVKD. The CDR3 runs 15 residues. V shed 4 bases and J 12 bases; nucleotides not matched to a gene: 10. The CDR3 DNA sequence: TGTGCCACCAGTGACATACTAGCGGGAGAGTTGGTGCAGTTCTTC. This gives the protein CATSDILAGELVQFF.

The rearrangement joins TRBV2 to TRBJ2-7, with D uncertain. The germline V and J ends were trimmed by 3 bases and 3 bases, with 3 bases remaining between them. CDR3 length: 11 residues. In germline, CDR1 is SNHLY, CDR2 FYNNEI. The CDR3: CASSDFYEQYF. The CDR3 DNA reads as TGTGCCAGCAGTGACTTCTACGAGCAGTACTTC.

The gene calls are TRBV6-6 and TRBJ2-2; TRBD2 might be the D (6 bases). Looked up from germline, CDR1 is MNHNY and CDR2 is SVGAGI (reference sequence). Trimming shortened V by 8 bases and J by 4 bases, and 20 bases separated the two germline ends. The CDR3 extends over 16 amino acids. CDR3 DNA sequence: TGTGCCAGCGCGTCCCGGGGCCTCGGGGGCACCGGGGAGCTGTTTTTT. This sequence encodes CASASRGLGGTGELFF.

The chain uses TRBV6-1 and TRBJ1-1; 9 nucleotides match TRBD1. The junction had 2 bases not matched to a gene; V was cut back by 3 bases and J by 0 bases. In germline, CDR1 is MNHNS, CDR2 SASEGT. This CDR3 region has 15 residues. The CDR3 loop is CASSDRQGVNTEAFF. The DNA of the CDR3 is TGTGCCAGCAGTGATAGACAGGGGGTGAACACTGAAGCTTTCTTT.

The V and J genes are TRBV10-3 and TRBJ1-5, with D perhaps TRBD1 (5 bases). V dropped 3 bases and J dropped 6 bases, with 9 bases sitting between them. Germline CDR1 ENHRY, CDR2 SYGVKD. The CDR3 has 13 residues. In DNA, the CDR3 is TGTGCCATCAGTGAAGGGGAAGGTCAGCCCCAGCATTTT. Amino acids: CAISEGEGQPQHF.

Comments on this clone: One junction end does not reproduce the germline sequence, and a read error may be involved. This CDR3 is also generated by other DNA sequences in the sample. This chain connects TRBV10-3 to TRBJ1-2; 10 bases are a match to TRBD1. The germline CDR1 and CDR2 sequences are ENHRY and SYGVKD. The CDR3 is made up of 14 amino acids. The CDR3 coding sequence is TGTGCCATCAGTGGGACAGGGGGTAATTATGGCTACACCTTT. The encoded protein is CAISGTGGNYGYTF.

This chain's CDR3 is CASRKPPGYEQYF. Here the CDR3 DNA reads TGTGCCAGCAGAAAACCCCCCGGCTACGAGCAGTACTTC. This chain uses TRBV27 with TRBJ2-7, with D unresolved. Trimming pared 6 bases from V and 3 bases from J, leaving 12 bases between. The CDR3 spans 13 residues. CDR1 is MNHEY and CDR2 is SMNVEV in the germline V gene (reference sequence).

As regards this clone: This specimen includes other DNA sequences encoding the same CDR3. This chain uses TRBV9 with TRBJ1-5, with a tentative D call TRBD1 (6 bases). Trimming pared 0 bases from V and 8 bases from J, leaving 18 bases between. CDR1 and CDR2 from the germline V gene are SGDLS and YYNGEE. This CDR3 is built from 16 residues. The CDR3 DNA follows: TGTGCCAGCAGCGTAGGGGGCGGGGGGCCCCAGGAGCCCCAGCATTTT. Protein: CASSVGGGGPQEPQHF. The full variable domain, in which reference TRBV9 and TRBJ1-5 provide the parts outside the CDR3, is DSGVTQTPKHLITATGQRVTLRCSPRSGDLSVYWYQQSLDQGLQFLIQYYNGEERAKGNILERFSAQQFPDLHSELNLSSLELGDSALYFCASSVGGGGPQEPQHFGDGTRLSIL.

The J gene is TRBJ2-5, the V gene TRBV30; 8 bases fit TRBD2. The CDR3 is 15 amino acids. The ends lost 0 bases at V and 6 bases at J; junction bases unmatched: 9. Germline CDR1 reads GTSNPN; CDR2 reads SVGIG (reference sequence). This CDR3 reads CAWSVVLLAVKTQYF. CDR3 sequence (DNA): TGTGCCTGGAGTGTTGTGCTACTAGCGGTTAAGACCCAGTACTTC.

This clone appeared a few times. The chain carries TRBV6-6 and TRBJ2-5; D is uncertain. Germline V CDR1 and CDR2: MNHNY, SVGAGI (reference sequence). The CDR3 contains 13 residues. Trimming shortened V by 6 bases and J by 5 bases, and 13 bases separated the two germline ends. The CDR3 region is CASSPPVHETQYF. The CDR3 DNA follows: TGTGCCAGCAGCCCCCCGGTCCACGAGACCCAGTACTTC.

The V call is TRBV7-2, the J call TRBJ2-7, with D perhaps matching TRBD1 (6 bases). Trimming left V 1 base short and J 0 bases short, with 10 bases between. Germline loops: CDR1 SGHTA, CDR2 FQGNSA. CDR3 length equals 15 residues. The CDR3 DNA sequence: TGTGCCAGCAGCTTAGAGGGGGACCCCTCCTACGAGCAGTACTTC. This encodes CASSLEGDPSYEQYF.

V usage is TRBV24-1 and J usage is TRBJ2-2; 11 bases map to TRBD1. The junction had 3 bases not matched to a gene; V was cut back by 1 base and J by 3 bases. CDR1 KGHDR and CDR2 SFDVKD come from the germline V gene. The CDR3 has 17 residues. This CDR3 is CATSDFGTGGYTGELFF. The CDR3 DNA reads as TGTGCCACCAGTGATTTTGGGACAGGGGGATACACCGGGGAGCTGTTTTTT.

This clone has more than one count but fewer than ten. V gene TRBV29-1 combines with J gene TRBJ1-2; maybe TRBD1 (5 bases). The CDR3 extends over 13 amino acids. Germline CDR1 is SQVTM and CDR2 is ANQGSEA. Trimming took off 3 bases at V and 3 bases at J, with 11 bases between the two ends. CDR3 sequence: CSVEFGGDYGYTF. CDR3 bases: TGCAGCGTTGAGTTCGGGGGAGACTATGGCTACACCTTC.

J is TRBJ2-5 and V is TRBV3-1 (or the pseudogene TRBV3-2), with a possible D match to TRBD2 (6 bases). The V gene lost 1 base and the J gene lost 5 bases, with 11 bases spanning the gap. The length of the CDR3 is 14 residues. Germline V gives CDR1 LGHDT, CDR2 YNNKEL (reference sequence). In DNA, the CDR3 is TGTGCCAGCAGCCAAGGATGGGGAGGCGAGACCCAGTACTTC. As protein: CASSQGWGGETQYF.

This chain connects TRBV28 to TRBJ2-1; 7 bases align to TRBD2. The V segment lost 2 bases and the J segment 5 bases; nucleotides outside the gene matches: 6. Germline CDR1 reads MDHEN; CDR2 reads SYDVKM. The CDR3 length is 15 residues. CDR3 loop: CASSLAGAANNEQFF. The CDR3 nucleotides read TGTGCCAGCAGTTTAGCGGGAGCGGCCAACAATGAGCAGTTCTTC.

The DNA for the CDR3 is TGTGCCAGCACCCGGTGGGCTAGCGGGAGGGGAGGTGAGCAGTTCTTC. Protein: CASTRWASGRGGEQFF. This chain joins TRBV28 and TRBJ2-1; 12 bases align to TRBD2. Germline lookup yields CDR1 MDHEN and CDR2 SYDVKM. The CDR3 extends over 16 amino acids. Germline trimming cut 7 bases from V and 9 bases from J; bases unmatched to any gene: 13.

This clone was found once. This chain uses TRBV18 with TRBJ1-4, with D possibly TRBD1 on 6 matching bases. Looked up from germline, CDR1 is KGHSH and CDR2 is LQKENI. Trimming shortened V by 1 base and J by 0 bases, and 6 bases separated the two germline ends. This CDR3 is 15 amino acids long. CDR3 loop: CASSPQGATNEKLFF. CDR3 DNA sequence: TGTGCCAGCTCACCACAGGGGGCAACTAATGAAAAACTGTTTTTT.

The V gene is TRBV29-1, the J gene TRBJ1-1; the D is unclear. The germline CDR1 and CDR2 sequences are SQVTM and ANQGSEA. V lost 6 bases and J lost 4, with 12 bases in between. The CDR3 is 12 residues long. CDR3 loop: CSVTGEGTEAFF. CDR3 in DNA: TGCAGCGTGACCGGCGAGGGCACTGAAGCTTTCTTT.

This chain connects TRBV9 to TRBJ2-3, with a weak D call TRBD2 (5 bases). V lost 0 bases, J lost 2 bases, and 10 bases lay in between. The CDR3 covers 15 residues. CDR1 SGDLS and CDR2 YYNGEE come from the germline V gene. The CDR3 loop reads CASSVGGADTDTQYF. CDR3 sequence (DNA): TGTGCCAGCAGCGTAGGCGGAGCGGACACAGATACGCAGTATTTT.

The chain employs TRBV27 and TRBJ2-3; maybe TRBD1 (5 bases). V was trimmed by 5 bases and J by 4 bases, leaving 13 bases between them. The CDR3 loop spans 14 amino acids. Germline lookup yields CDR1 MNHEY and CDR2 SMNVEV (reference sequence). The CDR3 nucleotides are TGTGCCAGCAGTCCTCTACAGGCTCCAGATACGCAGTATTTT. Protein: CASSPLQAPDTQYF.

The J gene is TRBJ1-4, the V gene TRBV28; possible D gene TRBD1, 5 bases. With 6 bases removed from V and 7 bases from J, the gap between germline ends came to 9 bases. Germline V gene sequence: CDR1 MDHEN, CDR2 SYDVKM. The length of the CDR3 is 12 residues. CDR3 coding DNA: TGTGCCAGCAGGCAGGGTAGTGAAAAACTGTTTTTT. Protein: CASRQGSEKLFF.

The chain is built from TRBV6-2 or TRBV6-3 and TRBJ1-1; D remains unclear. Between the trimmed V and J ends, which lost 5 bases and 6 bases, there was a span of 13 bases. Per the germline V gene, CDR1 is MNHEY and CDR2 is SVGEGT. The CDR3 is made up of 13 amino acids. In DNA form, the CDR3 reads TGTGCCAGCAGTATGTGGGAGGACGCTGAAGCTTTCTTT. This translates into CASSMWEDAEAFF.

This clone occurred a few times. The genes are TRBV3-1 (or the pseudogene TRBV3-2) and TRBJ1-4, with D perhaps TRBD1 (5 bases). V was pared by 8 bases and J by 3 bases, with 10 bases between. The CDR3 covers 13 residues. Germline V gene sequence: CDR1 LGHDT, CDR2 YNNKEL (reference sequence). The CDR3 loop is CASEDRANEKLFF. CDR3 bases: TGTGCCAGCGAAGACAGAGCTAATGAAAAACTGTTTTTT.

The chain has TRBV6-5 and TRBJ2-2, with a possible D match to TRBD1 (5 bases). The CDR3 loop spans 15 amino acids. Germline CDR1 MNHEY, CDR2 SVGAGI. Trimming shortened V by 7 bases and J by 4 bases, and 16 bases separated the two germline ends. The CDR3 region is CASMKGRVATGELFF. CDR3 coding DNA: TGTGCCAGCATGAAAGGCAGGGTGGCCACCGGGGAGCTGTTTTTT.

The chain carries TRBV2 and TRBJ2-5, with D possibly being TRBD2 (6 bases). This CDR3 is built from 13 residues. Germline V gene data show CDR1 as SNHLY and CDR2 as FYNNEI. With 7 bases removed from V and 5 bases from J, the gap between germline ends came to 14 bases. The CDR3 protein is CASTEEGPETQYF. In DNA, the CDR3 is TGTGCCAGCACCGAGGAGGGCCCGGAGACCCAGTACTTC.

This chain links TRBV27 with TRBJ1-1; D call uncertain. The germline CDR1 and CDR2 sequences are MNHEY and SMNVEV (reference sequence). Trimming removed 1 base at V and 0 bases at J, with 9 bases between. The CDR3 consists of 15 residues. As DNA, the CDR3 is TGTGCCAGCAGTTTATGGCCACAGATGAACACTGAAGCTTTCTTT. Encoded protein: CASSLWPQMNTEAFF.

The CDR3 loop reads CASSRIQGAGYTF. The CDR3 DNA reads as TGTGCCAGCAGCCGGATCCAGGGTGCTGGCTACACCTTC. This chain connects TRBV7-9 to TRBJ1-2, with a weak D call TRBD1 (5 bases). Germline V gene data show CDR1 as SEHNR and CDR2 as FQNEAQ (reference sequence). Trimming cost V 5 bases and J 7 bases, with 14 bases left between them. This CDR3 comprises 13 residues.

This clone came up a few times. The chain employs TRBV7-8 and TRBJ1-5; 11 nucleotides agree with TRBD1. Germline V lookup: CDR1 SGHVS, CDR2 FQNEAQ. V lost 5 bases, J lost 2 bases, and 11 bases stayed unmatched. There are 18 residues in the CDR3. CDR3 sequence reads: CASSPRRTGGRGNQPQHF. CDR3 DNA: TGTGCCAGCAGCCCCCGGCGGACAGGGGGCCGGGGCAATCAGCCCCAGCATTTT.